Ten or more counts support the clone carrying this TCR beta chain. This CDR3 is also generated by other DNA sequences in the sample. These data come from a study of T cells after posttransplantation cyclophosphamide. The CDR3 sequence is 16 residues long. The V gene's germline CDR1 is MNHEY and CDR2 SMNVEV (reference sequence). V lost 4 bases and J 5 bases, leaving 17 bases between the germline ends. TCRdb keeps only in-frame clones here, not all; method: immunoSEQ multiplex PCR. The specimen has nearly 25,000 clones, none found just once. This clonotype originated in a woman aged 45-60 years in good health, CMV-negative, and a related stem cell transplant donor. The chain employs TRBV27 and TRBJ1-4; D unresolved. Sample: PBMCs. The DNA for the CDR3 is TGTGCCAGCAGTTCGTATGGCCTAGAGCCGAATGAAAAACTGTTTTTT. Protein sequence: CASSSYGLEPNEKLFF.